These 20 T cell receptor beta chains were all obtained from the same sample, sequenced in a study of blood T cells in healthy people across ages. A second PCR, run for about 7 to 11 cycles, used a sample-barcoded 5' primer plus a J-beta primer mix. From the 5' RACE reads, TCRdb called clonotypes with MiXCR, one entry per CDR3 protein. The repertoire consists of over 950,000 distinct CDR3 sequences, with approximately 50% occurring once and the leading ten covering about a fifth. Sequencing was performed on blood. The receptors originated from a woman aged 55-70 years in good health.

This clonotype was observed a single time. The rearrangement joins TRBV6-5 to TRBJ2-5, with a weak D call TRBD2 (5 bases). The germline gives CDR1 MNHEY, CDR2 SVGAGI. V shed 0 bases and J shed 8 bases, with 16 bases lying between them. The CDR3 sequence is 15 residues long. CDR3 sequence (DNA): TGTGCCAGCAGTTACTCGATGCAGTCTTGGACTACCCAGTACTTC. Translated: CASSYSMQSWTTQYF.

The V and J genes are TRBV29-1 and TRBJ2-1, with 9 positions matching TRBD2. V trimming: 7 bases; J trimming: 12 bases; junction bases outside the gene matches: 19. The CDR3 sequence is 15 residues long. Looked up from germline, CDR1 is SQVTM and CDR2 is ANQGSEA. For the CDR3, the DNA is TGCAGCGCTGGAGGCCGAGCGGGAGGAAAATATGGGCAGTTCTTC. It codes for CSAGGRAGGKYGQFF.

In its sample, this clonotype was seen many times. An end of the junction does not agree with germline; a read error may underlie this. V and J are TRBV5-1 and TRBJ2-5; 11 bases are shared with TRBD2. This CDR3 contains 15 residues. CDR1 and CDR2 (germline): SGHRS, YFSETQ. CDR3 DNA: TGTGCCAGCAGCTTAGGGACTAGCGGACAAGAGACCCAGTACTTC. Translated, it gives CASSLGTSGQETQYF.

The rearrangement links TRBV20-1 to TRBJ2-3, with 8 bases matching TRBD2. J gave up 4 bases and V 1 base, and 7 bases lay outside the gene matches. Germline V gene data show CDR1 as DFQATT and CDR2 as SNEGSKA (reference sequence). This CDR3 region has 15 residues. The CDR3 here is CSARAWAAGADTQYF. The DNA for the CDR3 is TGCAGTGCTAGAGCCTGGGCAGCGGGAGCAGATACGCAGTATTTT.

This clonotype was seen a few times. DNA of the CDR3: TGCAGCGTTGAGGGACTAGCGCGAAATGAGCAGTACTTC. Encoded protein: CSVEGLARNEQYF. The gene calls are TRBV29-1 and TRBJ2-7; the match to TRBD2 covers 10 bases. Germline CDR1 SQVTM, CDR2 ANQGSEA. The CDR3 has 13 residues. The V gene end was trimmed by 3 bases and the J gene end by 7 bases; junction bases not matched to a gene: 6.

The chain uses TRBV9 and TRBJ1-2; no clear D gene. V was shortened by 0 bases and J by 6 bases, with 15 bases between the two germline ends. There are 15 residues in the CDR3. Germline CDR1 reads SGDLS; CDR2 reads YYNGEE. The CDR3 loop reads CASSVVSTSVDGYTF. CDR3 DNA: TGTGCCAGCAGCGTAGTCTCTACCTCAGTGGATGGCTACACCTTC.

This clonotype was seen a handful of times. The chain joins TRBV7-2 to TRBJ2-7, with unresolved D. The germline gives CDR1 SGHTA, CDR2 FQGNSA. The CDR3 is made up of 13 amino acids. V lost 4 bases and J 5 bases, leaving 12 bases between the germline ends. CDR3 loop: CASSSSVAHEQYF. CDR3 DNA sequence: TGTGCCAGCAGCTCCTCCGTGGCCCACGAGCAGTACTTC.

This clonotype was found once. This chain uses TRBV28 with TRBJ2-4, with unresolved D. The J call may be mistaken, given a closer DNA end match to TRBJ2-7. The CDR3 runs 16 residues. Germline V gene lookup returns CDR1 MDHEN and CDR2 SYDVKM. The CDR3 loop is CASSPSGQFTVYEQYF. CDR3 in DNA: TGTGCCAGCAGTCCTTCTGGGCAATTCACGGTCTACGAGCAGTACTTC.

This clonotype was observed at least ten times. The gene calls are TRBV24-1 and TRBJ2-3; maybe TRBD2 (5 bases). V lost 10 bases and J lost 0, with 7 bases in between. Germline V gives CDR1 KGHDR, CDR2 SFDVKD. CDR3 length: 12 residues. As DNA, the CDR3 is TGTGCCACAGAGGGTAGCACAGATACGCAGTATTTT. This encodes CATEGSTDTQYF.

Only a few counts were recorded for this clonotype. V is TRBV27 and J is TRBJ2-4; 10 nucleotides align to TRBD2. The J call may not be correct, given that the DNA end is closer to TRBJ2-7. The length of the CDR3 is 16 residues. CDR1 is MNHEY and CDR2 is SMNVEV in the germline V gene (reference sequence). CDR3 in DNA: TGTGCCAGCAGTTTATCGCCGGGACTAGCGACCTACGAGCAGTACTTC. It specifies CASSLSPGLATYEQYF.

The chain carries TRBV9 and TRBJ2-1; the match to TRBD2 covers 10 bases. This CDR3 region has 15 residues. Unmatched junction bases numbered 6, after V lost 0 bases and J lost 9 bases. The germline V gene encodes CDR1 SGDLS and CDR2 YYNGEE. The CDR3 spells CASSVGLAGVVEQFF. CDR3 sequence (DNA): TGTGCCAGCAGCGTAGGGCTAGCGGGAGTGGTTGAGCAGTTCTTC.

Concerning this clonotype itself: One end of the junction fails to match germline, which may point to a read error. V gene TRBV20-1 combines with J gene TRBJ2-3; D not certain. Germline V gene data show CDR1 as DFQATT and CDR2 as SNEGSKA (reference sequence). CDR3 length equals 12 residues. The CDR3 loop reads CPNPPGPDTQYF. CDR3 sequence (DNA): TGTCCAAACCCCCCCGGCCCAGATACGCAGTATTTT.

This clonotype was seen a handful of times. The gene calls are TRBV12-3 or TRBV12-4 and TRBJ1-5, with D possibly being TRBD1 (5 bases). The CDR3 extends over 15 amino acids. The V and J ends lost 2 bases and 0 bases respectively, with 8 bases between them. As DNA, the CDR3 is TGTGCCAGCAGTTTAAGGGACGGTAGCAATCAGCCCCAGCATTTT. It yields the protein CASSLRDGSNQPQHF.

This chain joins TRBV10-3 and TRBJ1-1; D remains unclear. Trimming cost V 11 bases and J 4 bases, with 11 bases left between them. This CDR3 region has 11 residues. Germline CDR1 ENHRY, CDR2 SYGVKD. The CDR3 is CAVYDGTEAFF. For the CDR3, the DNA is TGTGCCGTCTACGACGGCACTGAAGCTTTCTTT.

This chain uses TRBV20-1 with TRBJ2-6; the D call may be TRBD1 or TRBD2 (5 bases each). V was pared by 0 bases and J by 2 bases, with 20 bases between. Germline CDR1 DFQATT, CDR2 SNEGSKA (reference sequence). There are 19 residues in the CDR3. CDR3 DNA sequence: TGCAGTGCTAGAGATCCGTTTGGGGGAGTAGGGGCTGGGGCCAACGTCCTGACTTTC. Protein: CSARDPFGGVGAGANVLTF.

The CDR3 loop reads CAIVGGETYNEQFF. CDR3 coding DNA: TGTGCCATCGTCGGCGGGGAGACATACAATGAGCAGTTCTTC. The V call is TRBV10-3, the J call TRBJ2-1; perhaps TRBD2 as D (6 bases). This CDR3 region has 14 residues. Germline-derived CDR1 and CDR2 are ENHRY and SYGVKD. V gave up 8 bases and J gave up 4 bases, with 15 bases separating them.

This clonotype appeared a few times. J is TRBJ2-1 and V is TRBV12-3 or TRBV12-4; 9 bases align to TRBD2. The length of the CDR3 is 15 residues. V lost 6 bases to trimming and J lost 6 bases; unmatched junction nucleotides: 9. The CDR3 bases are TGTGCCAGCAGCCCCCTAGCGGGATTGGGCAATGAGCAGTTCTTC. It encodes CASSPLAGLGNEQFF.

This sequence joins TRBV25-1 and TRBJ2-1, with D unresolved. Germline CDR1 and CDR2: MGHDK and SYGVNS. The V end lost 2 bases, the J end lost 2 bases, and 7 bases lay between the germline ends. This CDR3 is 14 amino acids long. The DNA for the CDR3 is TGTGCCAGCAGTGAACTCGGACCCTACAATGAGCAGTTCTTC. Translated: CASSELGPYNEQFF.

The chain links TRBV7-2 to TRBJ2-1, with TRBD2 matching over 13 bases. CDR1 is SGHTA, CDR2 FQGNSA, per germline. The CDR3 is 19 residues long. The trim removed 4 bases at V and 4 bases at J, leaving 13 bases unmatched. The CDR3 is CASSSRIGTSGEGYNEQFF. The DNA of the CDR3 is TGTGCCAGCAGCTCAAGGATTGGGACTAGCGGGGAGGGGTACAATGAGCAGTTCTTC.

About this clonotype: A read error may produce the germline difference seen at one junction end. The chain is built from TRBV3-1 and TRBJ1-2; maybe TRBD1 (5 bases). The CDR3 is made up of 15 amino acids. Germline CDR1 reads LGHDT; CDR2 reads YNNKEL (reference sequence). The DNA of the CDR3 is TGTGTCAGCAGCCAAGCCCAGGGAATCAACTATGGCTACACCTTC. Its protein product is CVSSQAQGINYGYTF.